What follows are 8 T cell receptor beta chains derived from one specimen sequenced in a study of shared clonotypes between healthy human individuals. The data were produced by immunoSEQ multiplex PCR, yet TCRdb's version contains in-frame clones alone and is incomplete. Here the sample spans roughly 1,100,000 clones, 75% being singletons. Sequences were obtained from memory CD4+ T cells sorted from blood. Subset meaning: CD45RA-negative fraction. The receptors originated from a man between 18 and 29 years old in good health.

The chain carries TRBV10-2 and TRBJ2-7, with D perhaps TRBD2 (5 bases). V was cut by 6 bases and J by 9 bases, with 18 bases left in between. The length of the CDR3 is 13 residues. The germline gives CDR1 WSHSY, CDR2 SAAADI. The CDR3 coding sequence is TGCGCCAGCAGCCGAGCCGACTCGCGGGTGCAGTACTTC. As protein: CASSRADSRVQYF.

The rearrangement uses TRBV5-5 and TRBJ1-4; a weak D match, TRBD1 (5 bases). The V and J ends lost 2 bases and 5 bases respectively, with 19 bases between them. The CDR3 runs 17 residues. Germline V gene data show CDR1 as SGHKS and CDR2 as YYEKEE (reference sequence). The CDR3, as DNA: TGTGCCAGCAGCTTTTCGACAGCCACCACCCCCAATGAAAAACTGTTTTTT. This codes for CASSFSTATTPNEKLFF.

The rearrangement uses TRBV10-3 and TRBJ2-5; 14 bases are shared with TRBD2. The CDR3 has 16 amino acids. From germline, CDR1 is ENHRY and CDR2 SYGVKD. Losses at the gene ends were 4 bases for V and 5 bases for J; bases not matched to a gene: 6. In nucleotides, the CDR3 is TGTGCCATCAGTGGACTAGCGGGAGGGTTGGAGGAGACCCAGTACTTC. It yields the protein CAISGLAGGLEETQYF.

The rearrangement joins TRBV28 to TRBJ2-1, with D tentatively TRBD2 (6 bases). Germline lookup yields CDR1 MDHEN and CDR2 SYDVKM. The ends were cut back, 1 base at V and 8 bases at J, with 18 bases in the middle. The CDR3 has 16 residues. The CDR3 loop is CASSLLGMREKHEQFF. Here the CDR3 DNA reads TGTGCCAGCAGTTTATTGGGGATGCGGGAAAAACATGAGCAGTTCTTC.

V gene TRBV6-1 combines with J gene TRBJ1-2; a weak D match, TRBD1 (6 bases). V was pared by 3 bases and J by 0 bases, with 11 bases between. The CDR3 runs to 15 residues. CDR1 is MNHNS and CDR2 is SASEGT in the germline V gene. CDR3 nucleotide sequence: TGTGCCAGCAGTGATAGGGGGGCTACTAACTATGGCTACACCTTC. This codes for CASSDRGATNYGYTF.

The chain joins TRBV16 to TRBJ1-2; D remains unclear. This CDR3 has 13 residues. Trimming cost V 4 bases and J 2 bases, with 8 bases left between them. Germline values: CDR1 KGHSY, CDR2 FQNENV. In nucleotides, the CDR3 is TGTGCCAGCAGCCCCGACGGAAACTATGGCTACACCTTC. It encodes CASSPDGNYGYTF.

The chain couples TRBV7-9 to TRBJ1-2; a weak D match, TRBD1 (6 bases). This CDR3 has 14 amino acids. Germline loops: CDR1 SEHNR, CDR2 FQNEAQ (reference sequence). The germline V and J ends were trimmed by 7 bases and 8 bases, with 20 bases remaining between them. The CDR3 DNA follows: TGTGCCAGCACCTCGTCACAGGGCATTATCGGCTACACCTTC. Its translation is CASTSSQGIIGYTF.

This chain joins TRBV10-1 and TRBJ2-1, with TRBD2 matching 7 bases. V was pared by 7 bases and J by 4 bases, with 7 bases of the junction left unmatched. The CDR3 runs to 14 residues. The V gene's germline CDR1 is WNHNN and CDR2 SYGVQD (reference sequence). The CDR3 sequence is CASKILARYNEQFF. The CDR3 DNA reads as TGCGCCAGCAAAATACTAGCGCGATACAATGAGCAGTTCTTC.